The 8 T cell receptor beta chains below come from one sample, sequenced in a study of regulatory T cells in long-lasting Graves disease. Indicated time point: persistent/refractory GD, antithyroid drugs over 5 years with positive TRAb. There was RNA extracted from PBMCs, and the TCR library was made from it. Construction of the TCR beta libraries employed iRepertoire HTBI primers in conjunction with Arm-PCR of CDR3 regions. One entry per CDR3 protein, called by TCRdb with MiXCR from the multiplex PCR reads. Altogether a few hundred thousand distinct CDR3 sequences are present, 23% being singletons, with the ten largest covering about a quarter. Sequenced material: peripheral blood mononuclear cells (PBMCs), taken when the disease was refractory, from a patient treated with antithyroid drugs. The receptors shown here come from a female donor with Graves disease.

This rearrangement joins TRBV9 to TRBJ2-1; 7 bases agree with TRBD2. V lost 2 bases, J lost 7 bases, and 12 bases stayed unmatched. The length of the CDR3 is 16 residues. The germline CDR1 and CDR2 sequences are SGDLS and YYNGEE. Written as DNA, the CDR3 is TGTGCCAGCAGCGTCGATGAGGGACTACCGAGGAATGAGCAGTTCTTC. Translating it yields CASSVDEGLPRNEQFF.

CDR3 amino acids: CAWRLNRVNTEAFF. Here the CDR3 DNA reads TGTGCCTGGCGGTTAAACAGGGTAAATACTGAAGCTTTCTTT. The chain uses TRBV30 and TRBJ1-1; perhaps TRBD1 as D (6 bases). The germline gives CDR1 GTSNPN, CDR2 SVGIG (reference sequence). The germline V and J ends were trimmed by 5 bases and 5 bases, with 18 bases remaining between them. The CDR3 loop spans 14 amino acids.

The CDR3, as DNA: TGTGCCACCAGCAGAGATTTAGCGGGAGGGCCCGACATTCAGTACTTC. Amino acids: CATSRDLAGGPDIQYF. This chain links TRBV15 with TRBJ2-4, with 11 bases aligning to TRBD2. The CDR3 extends over 16 amino acids. The J segment lost 8 bases and the V segment lost 0 bases, leaving 6 bases of the junction unmatched. Germline V lookup: CDR1 LNHNV, CDR2 YYDKDF (reference sequence).

There are a few counts of this clonotype. This chain uses TRBV12-3 or TRBV12-4 with TRBJ1-4; D is unclear. This CDR3 is built from 14 residues. Between the trimmed V and J ends, which lost 3 bases and 8 bases, there was a span of 13 bases. The CDR3 DNA is TGTGCCAGCAGTTTTAGGGCCCAATACGAAAAACTGTTTTTT. Residues: CASSFRAQYEKLFF.

This clonotype appeared many times. The chain combines TRBV12-3 or TRBV12-4 with TRBJ2-7; tentative D call: TRBD1 (5 bases). The germline V and J ends were trimmed by 1 base and 2 bases, with 12 bases remaining between them. The CDR3 runs 15 residues. The CDR3 is CASSLVQGSPYEQYF. CDR3 DNA: TGTGCCAGCAGTTTAGTGCAGGGATCCCCCTACGAGCAGTACTTC.

The table lists this clonotype with a few counts. The V call is TRBV29-1, the J call TRBJ1-2; a possible D gene is TRBD1 (5 bases). Looked up from germline, CDR1 is SQVTM and CDR2 is ANQGSEA. V shed 2 bases and J shed 5 bases, with 12 bases lying between them. The CDR3 runs 13 residues. CDR3 nucleotide sequence: TGCAGCGTTGAAAGGGGCCCCAATTATGGCTACACCTTC. This gives the protein CSVERGPNYGYTF.

The rearrangement links TRBV7-2 to TRBJ2-7; 14 bases fit TRBD2. This CDR3 is 15 amino acids long. Per germline, CDR1 SGHTA and CDR2 FQGNSA. With 1 base clipped from V and 10 bases from J, the junction kept 6 bases outside the gene matches. The CDR3 sequence is CASSLGTGTSGSQYF. The CDR3 DNA reads TGTGCCAGCAGCTTAGGCACCGGGACTAGCGGGAGTCAGTACTTC. The full variable domain, completed using reference TRBV7-2 and TRBJ2-7, is GAGVSQSPSNKVTEKGKDVELRCDPISGHTALYWYRQSLGQGLEFLIYFQGNSAPDKSGLPSDRFSAERTGGSVSTLTIQRTQQEDSAVYLCASSLGTGTSGSQYFGPGTRLTVT.

In its sample, this clonotype was seen a few times. Written as DNA, the CDR3 is TGTGCCAGCAGCTCTAGCGCTTCCTACGAGCAGTACTTC. It codes for CASSSSASYEQYF. The rearrangement links TRBV7-2 to TRBJ2-7, with D maybe TRBD2 (6 bases). V was trimmed by 4 bases and J by 1 base, leaving 8 bases between them. The CDR3 sequence is 13 residues long. Germline-derived CDR1 and CDR2 are SGHTA and FQGNSA.